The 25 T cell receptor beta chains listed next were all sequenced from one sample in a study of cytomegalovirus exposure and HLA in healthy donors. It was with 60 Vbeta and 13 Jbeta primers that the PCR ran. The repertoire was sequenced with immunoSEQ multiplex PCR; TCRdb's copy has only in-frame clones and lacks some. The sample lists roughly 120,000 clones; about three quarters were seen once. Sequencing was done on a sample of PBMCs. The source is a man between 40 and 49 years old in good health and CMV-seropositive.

The CDR3 loop reads CARGQGRDGYTF. For the CDR3, the DNA is TGTGCCAGGGGACAGGGCAGGGATGGCTACACCTTC. The chain employs TRBV6-4 and TRBJ1-2; 9 nucleotides align to TRBD1. The germline gives CDR1 MRHNA, CDR2 SNTAGT. The CDR3 totals 12 residues. With 9 bases clipped from V and 6 bases from J, the junction kept 5 bases outside the gene matches.

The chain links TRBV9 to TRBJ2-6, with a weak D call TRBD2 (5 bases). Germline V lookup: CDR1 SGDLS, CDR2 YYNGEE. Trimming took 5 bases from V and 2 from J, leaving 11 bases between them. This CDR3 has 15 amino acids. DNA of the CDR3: TGTGCCAGCAGTGGAGCCGGGACTGGGGCCAACGTCCTGACTTTC. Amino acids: CASSGAGTGANVLTF.

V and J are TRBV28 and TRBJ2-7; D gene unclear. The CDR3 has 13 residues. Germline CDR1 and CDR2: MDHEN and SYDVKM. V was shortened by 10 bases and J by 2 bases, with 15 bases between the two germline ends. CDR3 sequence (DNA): TGTGCCACGAAGAATGGGCAGACCTACGAGCAGTACTTC. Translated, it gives CATKNGQTYEQYF.

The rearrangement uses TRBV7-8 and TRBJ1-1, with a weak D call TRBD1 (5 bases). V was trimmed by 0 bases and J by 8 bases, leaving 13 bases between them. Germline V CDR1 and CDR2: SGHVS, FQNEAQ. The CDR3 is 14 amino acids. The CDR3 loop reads CASSLALGGKEAFF. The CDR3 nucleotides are TGTGCCAGCAGCTTAGCGCTGGGGGGGAAAGAAGCTTTCTTT.

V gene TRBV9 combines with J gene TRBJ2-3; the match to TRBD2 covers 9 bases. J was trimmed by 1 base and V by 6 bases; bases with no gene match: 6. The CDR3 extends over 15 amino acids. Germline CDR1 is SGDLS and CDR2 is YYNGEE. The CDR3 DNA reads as TGTGCCAGCACCGCGAGGACTAGCGGCACAGATACGCAGTATTTT. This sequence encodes CASTARTSGTDTQYF.

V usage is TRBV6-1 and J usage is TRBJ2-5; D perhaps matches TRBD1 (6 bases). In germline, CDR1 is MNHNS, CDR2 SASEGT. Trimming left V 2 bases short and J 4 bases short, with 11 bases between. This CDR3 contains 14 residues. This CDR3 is CASSEMGQRETQYF. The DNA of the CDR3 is TGTGCCAGCAGTGAAATGGGACAAAGAGAGACCCAGTACTTC.

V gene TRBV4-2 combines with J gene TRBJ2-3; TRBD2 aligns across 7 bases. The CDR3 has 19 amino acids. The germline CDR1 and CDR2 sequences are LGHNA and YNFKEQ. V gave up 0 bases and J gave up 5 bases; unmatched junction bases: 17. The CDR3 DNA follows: TGTGCCAGCAGCCAAGATACCCCGCGGCGGCGGGAGTTAGGAGATACGCAGTATTTT. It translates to CASSQDTPRRRELGDTQYF.

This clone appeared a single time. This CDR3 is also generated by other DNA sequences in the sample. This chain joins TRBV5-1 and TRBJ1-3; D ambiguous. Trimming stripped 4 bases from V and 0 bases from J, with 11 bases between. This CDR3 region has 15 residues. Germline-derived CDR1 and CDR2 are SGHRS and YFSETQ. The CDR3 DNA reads TGCGCCAGCAGCCTAGACGCGAGCTCTGGAAACACCATATATTTT. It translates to CASSLDASSGNTIYF.

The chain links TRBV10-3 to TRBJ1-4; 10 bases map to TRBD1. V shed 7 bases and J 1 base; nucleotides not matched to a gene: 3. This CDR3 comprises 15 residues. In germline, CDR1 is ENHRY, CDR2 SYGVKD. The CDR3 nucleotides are TGTGCCATCACCGGACAGGGGGAAACTAATGAAAAACTGTTTTTT. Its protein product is CAITGQGETNEKLFF.

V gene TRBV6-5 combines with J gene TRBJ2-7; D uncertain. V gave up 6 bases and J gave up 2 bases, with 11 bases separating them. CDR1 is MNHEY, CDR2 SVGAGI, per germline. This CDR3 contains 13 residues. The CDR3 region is CASSPLAPYEQYF. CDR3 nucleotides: TGTGCCAGCAGCCCTTTGGCCCCCTACGAGCAGTACTTC.

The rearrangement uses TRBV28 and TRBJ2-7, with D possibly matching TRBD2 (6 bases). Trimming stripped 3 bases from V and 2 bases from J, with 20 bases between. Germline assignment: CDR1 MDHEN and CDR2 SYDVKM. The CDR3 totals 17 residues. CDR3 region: CASSLTHALTSTYEQYF. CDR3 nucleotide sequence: TGTGCCAGCAGTTTGACCCACGCTCTGACTAGTACCTACGAGCAGTACTTC.

The CDR3 DNA follows: TGTGCCATCAGTGAGCGGGGGGGGCAACGAAGCACAGATACGCAGTATTTT. The encoded protein is CAISERGGQRSTDTQYF. The chain combines TRBV10-3 with TRBJ2-3; 8 bases align to TRBD2. CDR1 and CDR2 from the germline V gene are ENHRY and SYGVKD. This CDR3 comprises 17 residues. Trimming cost V 2 bases and J 0 bases; bases outside gene matches: 7.

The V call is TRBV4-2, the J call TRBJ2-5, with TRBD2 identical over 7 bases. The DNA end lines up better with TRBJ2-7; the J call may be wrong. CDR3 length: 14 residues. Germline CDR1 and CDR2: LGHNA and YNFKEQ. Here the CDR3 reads CASSQGGSGYEQYF. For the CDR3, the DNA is TGTGCCAGCAGCCAGGGGGGTAGCGGGTACGAGCAGTACTTC.

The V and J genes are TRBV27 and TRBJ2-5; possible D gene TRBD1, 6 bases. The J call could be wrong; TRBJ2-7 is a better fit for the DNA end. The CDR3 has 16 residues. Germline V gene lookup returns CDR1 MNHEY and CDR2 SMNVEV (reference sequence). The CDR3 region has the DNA TGTGCCAGCAGTTTATCTCCACAGGGCCCAACCTACGAGCAGTACTTC. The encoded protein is CASSLSPQGPTYEQYF.

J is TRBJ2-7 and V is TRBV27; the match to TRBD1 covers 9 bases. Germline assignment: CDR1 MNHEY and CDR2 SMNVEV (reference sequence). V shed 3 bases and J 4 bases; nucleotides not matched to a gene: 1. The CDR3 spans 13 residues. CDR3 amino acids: CASSFGTGYEQYF. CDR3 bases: TGTGCCAGCAGTTTTGGGACAGGGTACGAGCAGTACTTC.

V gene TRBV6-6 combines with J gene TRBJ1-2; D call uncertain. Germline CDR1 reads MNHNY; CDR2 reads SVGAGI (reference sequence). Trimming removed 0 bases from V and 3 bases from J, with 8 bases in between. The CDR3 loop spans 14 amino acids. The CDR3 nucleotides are TGTGCCAGCAGTTACTCGACCGGGGACTATGGCTACACCTTC. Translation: CASSYSTGDYGYTF.

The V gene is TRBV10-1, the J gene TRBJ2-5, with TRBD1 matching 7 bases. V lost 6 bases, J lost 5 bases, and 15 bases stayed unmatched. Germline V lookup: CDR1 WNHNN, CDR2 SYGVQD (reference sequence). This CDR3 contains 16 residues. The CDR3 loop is CASSTFGAGGDETQYF. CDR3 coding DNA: TGCGCCAGCAGCACCTTCGGAGCAGGGGGAGATGAGACCCAGTACTTC.

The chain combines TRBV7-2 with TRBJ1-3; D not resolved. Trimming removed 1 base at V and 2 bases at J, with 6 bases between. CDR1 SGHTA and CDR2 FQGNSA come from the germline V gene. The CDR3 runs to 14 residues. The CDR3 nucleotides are TGTGCCAGCAGCTTAGGCAGGACTGGAAACACCATATATTTT. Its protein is CASSLGRTGNTIYF.

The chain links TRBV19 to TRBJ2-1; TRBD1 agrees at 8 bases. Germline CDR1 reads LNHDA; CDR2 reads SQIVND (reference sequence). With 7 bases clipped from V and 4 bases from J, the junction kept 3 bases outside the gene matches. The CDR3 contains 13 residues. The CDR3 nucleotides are TGTGCCAGTACCAGACAGGGGTACAATGAGCAGTTCTTC. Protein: CASTRQGYNEQFF.

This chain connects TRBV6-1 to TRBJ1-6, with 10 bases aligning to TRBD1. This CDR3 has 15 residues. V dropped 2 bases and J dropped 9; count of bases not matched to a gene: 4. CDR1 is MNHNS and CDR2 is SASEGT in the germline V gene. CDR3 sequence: CASSERTGGSSPLHF. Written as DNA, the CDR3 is TGTGCCAGCAGTGAAAGGACAGGGGGAAGTTCACCCCTCCACTTT.

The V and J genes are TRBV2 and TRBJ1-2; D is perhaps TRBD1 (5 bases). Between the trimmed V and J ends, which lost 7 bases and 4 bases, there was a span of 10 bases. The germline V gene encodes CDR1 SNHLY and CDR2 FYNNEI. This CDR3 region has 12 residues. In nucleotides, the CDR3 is TGTGCCAGCACCACCGGGGGCTATGGCTACACCTTC. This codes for CASTTGGYGYTF.

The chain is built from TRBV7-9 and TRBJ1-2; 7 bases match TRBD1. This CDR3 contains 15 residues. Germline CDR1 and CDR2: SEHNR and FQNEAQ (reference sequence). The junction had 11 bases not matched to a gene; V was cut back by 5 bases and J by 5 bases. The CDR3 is CASSPGGGVQYGYTF. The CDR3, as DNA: TGTGCCAGCAGCCCAGGAGGGGGCGTTCAATATGGCTACACCTTC.

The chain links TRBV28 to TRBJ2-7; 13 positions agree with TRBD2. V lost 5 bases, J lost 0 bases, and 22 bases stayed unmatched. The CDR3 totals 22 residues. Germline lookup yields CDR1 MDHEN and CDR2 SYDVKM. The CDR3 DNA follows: TGTGCCAGCAGTAACCCGGGACCGTTATTCGGGACTAGCGGGAACAGCTCCTACGAGCAGTACTTC. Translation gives CASSNPGPLFGTSGNSSYEQYF.

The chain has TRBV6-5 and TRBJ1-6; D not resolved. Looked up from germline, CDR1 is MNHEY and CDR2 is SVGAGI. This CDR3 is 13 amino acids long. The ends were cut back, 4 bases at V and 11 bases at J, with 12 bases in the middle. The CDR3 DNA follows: TGTGCCAGCAGTTCTGAGAACTCTCCACCCCTCCACTTT. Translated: CASSSENSPPLHF.

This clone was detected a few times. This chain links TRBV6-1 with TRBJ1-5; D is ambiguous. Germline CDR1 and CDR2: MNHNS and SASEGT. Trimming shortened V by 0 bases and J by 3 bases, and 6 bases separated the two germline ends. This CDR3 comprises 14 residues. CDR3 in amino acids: CASSEAALNQPQHF. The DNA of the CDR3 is TGTGCCAGCAGTGAAGCGGCCCTCAATCAGCCCCAGCATTTT.